This T cell receptor beta chain was identified during a study of human T cells and chemical hapten exposure. Whole-study findings and limits: Expanded TCRs made up significantly more big CDR3 similarity clusters than controls did.

TCRdb reprocessed the RACE reads with MiXCR, giving one entry per CDR3 protein. The table has about 260,000 distinct CDR3 sequences, approximately 8.6% seen once. Time point given: pre-sensitization, week 0. The treatment: therapeutic diphenylcyclopropenone sensitization with weekly scalp DPC. A word on this clonotype: The antigen is unknown.

This TCR was recovered from a woman between 40 and 55 years old with alopecia areata. Some clones in this sample may be carry-over from other donors' samples. The specimen was whole blood, collected in connection with sensitization to the hapten diphenylcyclopropenone (DPC).

CDR3 amino acids: CATERTGNTGELFF. The CDR3 region has the DNA TGTGCCACCGAAAGGACAGGGAACACCGGGGAGCTGTTTTTT. J is TRBJ2-2 and V is TRBV24-1, with 7 bases that match TRBD1. Germline lookup yields CDR1 KGHDR and CDR2 SFDVKD. The V and J ends lost 9 bases and 1 base, in that order; junction bases with no gene match: 4. CDR3 length: 14 amino acids.